Listed here is a single T cell receptor (beta chain). Being one base from a much bigger clone, this may be a read error. This is likely a read error, given that the CDR3 carries no conserved phenylalanine or tryptophan at its end. The ends were cut back, 3 bases at V and 2 bases at J, with 10 bases in the middle. CDR1 is SGHRS, CDR2 YFSETQ, per germline. The length of the CDR3 is 14 residues. TCRdb used MiXCR to reprocess the RT-PCR reads, holding one entry per CDR3 protein. The table lists some 11,000 distinct CDR3 sequences, under 25% of them singletons, with roughly 55% in the top ten. The data originate from a study of patients and donors after allogeneic stem cell transplantation.

The V gene is TRBV5-1, the J gene TRBJ2-3; tentatively, D is TRBD2 (5 bases). This TCR was sampled from a human donor who was either an allogeneic HSCT recipient or a stem cell or donor lymphocyte infusion donor (not recorded which). It is not recorded whose cells these are; they may come from a transplant donor. The specimen was blood, either unsorted or a sorted T cell fraction (not recorded which). CDR3 sequence (DNA): TGCGCCAGCAGCTCGGGCGGGTACACAGATACGCAGTATTTG. Amino acids: CASSSGGYTDTQYL.